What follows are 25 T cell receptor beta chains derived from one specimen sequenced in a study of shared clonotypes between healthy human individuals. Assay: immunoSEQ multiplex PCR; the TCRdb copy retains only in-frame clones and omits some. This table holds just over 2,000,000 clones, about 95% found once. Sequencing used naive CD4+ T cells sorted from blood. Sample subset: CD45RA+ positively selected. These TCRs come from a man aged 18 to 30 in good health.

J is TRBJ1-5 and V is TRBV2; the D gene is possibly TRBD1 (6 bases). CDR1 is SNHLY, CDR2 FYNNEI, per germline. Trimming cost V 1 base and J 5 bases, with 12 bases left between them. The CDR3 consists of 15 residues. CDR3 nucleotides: TGTGCCAGCAGTGAAGATTGGGGGGGCGATCAGCCCCAGCATTTT. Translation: CASSEDWGGDQPQHF. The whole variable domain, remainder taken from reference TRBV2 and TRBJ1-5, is EPEVTQTPSHQVTQMGQEVILRCVPISNHLYFYWYRQILGQKVEFLVSFYNNEISEKSEIFDDQFSVERPDGSNFTLKIRSTKLEDSAMYFCASSEDWGGDQPQHFGDGTRLSIL.

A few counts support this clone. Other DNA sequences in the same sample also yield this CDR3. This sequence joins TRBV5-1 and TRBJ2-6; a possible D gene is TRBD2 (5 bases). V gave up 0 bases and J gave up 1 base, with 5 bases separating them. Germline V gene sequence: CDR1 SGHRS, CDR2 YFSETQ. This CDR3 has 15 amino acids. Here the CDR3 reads CASSLGGSGANVLTF. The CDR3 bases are TGCGCCAGCAGCTTGGGAGGGTCTGGGGCCAACGTCCTGACTTTC.

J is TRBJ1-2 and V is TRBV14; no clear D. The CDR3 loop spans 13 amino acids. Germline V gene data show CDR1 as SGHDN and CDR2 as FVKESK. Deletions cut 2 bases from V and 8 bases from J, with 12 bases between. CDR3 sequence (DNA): TGTGCCAGCAGCCAACATCCCTTTGGGGGCTACACCTTC. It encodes CASSQHPFGGYTF.

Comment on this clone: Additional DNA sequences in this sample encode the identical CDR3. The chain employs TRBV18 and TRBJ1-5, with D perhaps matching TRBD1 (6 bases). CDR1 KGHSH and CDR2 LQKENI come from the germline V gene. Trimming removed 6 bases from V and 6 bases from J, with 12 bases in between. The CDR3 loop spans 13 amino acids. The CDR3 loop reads CASSPDRSQPQHF. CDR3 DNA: TGTGCCAGCTCCCCGGACAGATCTCAGCCCCAGCATTTT.

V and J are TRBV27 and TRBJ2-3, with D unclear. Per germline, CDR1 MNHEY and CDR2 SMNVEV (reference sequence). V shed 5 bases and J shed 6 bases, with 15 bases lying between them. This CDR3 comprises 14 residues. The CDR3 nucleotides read TGTGCCAGCAGTGGTCTGGTCAAAGGGGATACGCAGTATTTT. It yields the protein CASSGLVKGDTQYF.

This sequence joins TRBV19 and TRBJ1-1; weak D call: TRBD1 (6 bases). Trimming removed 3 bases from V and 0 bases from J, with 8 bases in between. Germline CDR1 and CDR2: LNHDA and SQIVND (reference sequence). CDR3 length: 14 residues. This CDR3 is CASSIRGLNTEAFF. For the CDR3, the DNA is TGTGCCAGTAGTATCAGGGGTTTGAACACTGAAGCTTTCTTT.

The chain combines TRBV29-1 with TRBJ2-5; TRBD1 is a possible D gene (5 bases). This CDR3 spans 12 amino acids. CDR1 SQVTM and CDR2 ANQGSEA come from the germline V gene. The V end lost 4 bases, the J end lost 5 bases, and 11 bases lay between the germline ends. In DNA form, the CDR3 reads TGCAGCGTTGGCCGACAGAAGGAGACCCAGTACTTC. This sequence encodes CSVGRQKETQYF.

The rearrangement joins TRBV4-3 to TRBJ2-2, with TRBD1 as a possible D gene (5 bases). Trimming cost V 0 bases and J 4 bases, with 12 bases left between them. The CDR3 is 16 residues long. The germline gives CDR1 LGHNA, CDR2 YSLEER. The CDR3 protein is CASSQEGVRITGELFF. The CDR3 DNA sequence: TGCGCCAGCAGCCAAGAAGGGGTCAGAATCACCGGGGAGCTGTTTTTT.

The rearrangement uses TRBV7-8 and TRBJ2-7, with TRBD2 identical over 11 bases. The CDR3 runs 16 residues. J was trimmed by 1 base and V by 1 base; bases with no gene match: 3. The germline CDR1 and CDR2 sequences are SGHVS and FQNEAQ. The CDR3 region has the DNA TGTGCCAGCAGCTTAGGGGGACTAGCGGCTTCCTACGAGCAGTACTTC. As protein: CASSLGGLAASYEQYF.

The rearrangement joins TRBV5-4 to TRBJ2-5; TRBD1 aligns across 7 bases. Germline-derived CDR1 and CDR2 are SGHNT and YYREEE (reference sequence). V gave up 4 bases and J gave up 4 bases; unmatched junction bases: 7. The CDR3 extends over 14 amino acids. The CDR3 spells CASSPPDRSETQYF. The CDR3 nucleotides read TGTGCCAGCAGCCCACCGGACAGGTCAGAGACCCAGTACTTC.

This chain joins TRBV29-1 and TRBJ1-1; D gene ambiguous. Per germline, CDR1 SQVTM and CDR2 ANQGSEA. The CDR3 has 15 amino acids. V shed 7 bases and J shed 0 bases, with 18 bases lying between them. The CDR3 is CSGSPGWGMNTEAFF. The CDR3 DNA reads TGCAGCGGGTCCCCGGGGTGGGGAATGAACACTGAAGCTTTCTTT.

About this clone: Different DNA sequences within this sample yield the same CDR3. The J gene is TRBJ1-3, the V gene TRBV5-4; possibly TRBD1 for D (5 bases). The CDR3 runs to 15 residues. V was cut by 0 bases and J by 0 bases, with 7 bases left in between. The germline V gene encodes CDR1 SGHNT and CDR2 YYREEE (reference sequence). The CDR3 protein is CASSLGGVSGNTIYF. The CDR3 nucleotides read TGTGCCAGCAGCTTGGGGGGCGTCTCTGGAAACACCATATATTTT.

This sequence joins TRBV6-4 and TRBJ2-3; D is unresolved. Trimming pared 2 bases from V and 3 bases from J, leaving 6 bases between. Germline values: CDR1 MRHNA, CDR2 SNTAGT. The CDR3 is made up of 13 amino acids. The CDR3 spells CASSDPLTDTQYF. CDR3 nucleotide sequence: TGTGCCAGCAGTGACCCCCTGACAGATACGCAGTATTTT.

The CDR3 protein is CASSITGAYNEQFF. The CDR3, as DNA: TGTGCCAGTAGTATAACAGGGGCCTACAATGAGCAGTTCTTC. The chain links TRBV19 to TRBJ2-1, with 7 bases identical to TRBD1. With V trimmed by 2 bases and J by 2 bases, 0 bases remained unmatched. Germline values: CDR1 LNHDA, CDR2 SQIVND (reference sequence). The CDR3 runs to 14 residues.

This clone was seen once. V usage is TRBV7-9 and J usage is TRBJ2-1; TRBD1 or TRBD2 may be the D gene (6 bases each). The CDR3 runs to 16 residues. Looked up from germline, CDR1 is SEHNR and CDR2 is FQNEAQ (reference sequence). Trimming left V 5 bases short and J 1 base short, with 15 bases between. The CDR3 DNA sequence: TGTGCCAGCAGCCCCCAGGGGAGCGGGTCCTACAATGAGCAGTTCTTC. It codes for CASSPQGSGSYNEQFF.

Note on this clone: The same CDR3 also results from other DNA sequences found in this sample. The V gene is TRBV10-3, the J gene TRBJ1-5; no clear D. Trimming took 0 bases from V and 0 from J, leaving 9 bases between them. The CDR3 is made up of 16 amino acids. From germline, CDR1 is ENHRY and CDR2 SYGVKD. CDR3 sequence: CAISESWGNSNQPQHF. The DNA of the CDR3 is TGTGCCATCAGTGAGTCTTGGGGTAATAGCAATCAGCCCCAGCATTTT.

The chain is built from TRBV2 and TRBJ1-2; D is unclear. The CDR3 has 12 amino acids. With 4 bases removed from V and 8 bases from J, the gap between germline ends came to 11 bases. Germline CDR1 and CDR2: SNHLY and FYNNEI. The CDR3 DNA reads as TGTGCCAGCAGTGTAAGTTCGGGCGGCTACACCTTC. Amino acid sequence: CASSVSSGGYTF. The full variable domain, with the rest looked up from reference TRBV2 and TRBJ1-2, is EPEVTQTPSHQVTQMGQEVILRCVPISNHLYFYWYRQILGQKVEFLVSFYNNEISEKSEIFDDQFSVERPDGSNFTLKIRSTKLEDSAMYFCASSVSSGGYTFGSGTRLTVV.

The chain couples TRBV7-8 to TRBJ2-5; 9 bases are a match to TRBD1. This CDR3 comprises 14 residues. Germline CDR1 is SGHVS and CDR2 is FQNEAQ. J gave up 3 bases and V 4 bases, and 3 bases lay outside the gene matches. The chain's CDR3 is CASSSGQGKETQYF. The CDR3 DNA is TGTGCCAGCAGCTCCGGACAGGGGAAAGAGACCCAGTACTTC.

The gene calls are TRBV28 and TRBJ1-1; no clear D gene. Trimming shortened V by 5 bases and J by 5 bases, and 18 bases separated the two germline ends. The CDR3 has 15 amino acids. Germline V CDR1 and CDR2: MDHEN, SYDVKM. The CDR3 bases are TGTGCCAGCAGTGTATTTAACAGAGGAAGAACTGAAGCTTTCTTT. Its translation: CASSVFNRGRTEAFF.

The CDR3 nucleotides read TGTGCCAGCAGCCTATCCGGGACTCAGCCTAGTGCGCAGTACTTC. Translation: CASSLSGTQPSAQYF. The chain carries TRBV7-2 and TRBJ2-7; D possibly corresponds to TRBD2 (6 bases). The V and J ends lost 5 bases and 9 bases respectively, with 23 bases between them. This CDR3 comprises 15 residues. Germline V lookup: CDR1 SGHTA, CDR2 FQGNSA.

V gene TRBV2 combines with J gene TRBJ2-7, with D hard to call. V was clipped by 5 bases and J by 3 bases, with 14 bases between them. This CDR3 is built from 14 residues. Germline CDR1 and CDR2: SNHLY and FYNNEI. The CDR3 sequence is CASSSPLASYEQYF. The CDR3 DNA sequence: TGTGCCAGCAGTTCCCCTTTAGCAAGCTACGAGCAGTACTTC.

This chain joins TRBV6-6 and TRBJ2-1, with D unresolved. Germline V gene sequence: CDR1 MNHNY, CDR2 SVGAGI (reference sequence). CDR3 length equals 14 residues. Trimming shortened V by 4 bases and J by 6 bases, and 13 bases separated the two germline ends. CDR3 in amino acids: CASSSLVEANEQFF. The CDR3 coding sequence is TGTGCCAGCAGTTCATTAGTAGAAGCCAATGAGCAGTTCTTC.

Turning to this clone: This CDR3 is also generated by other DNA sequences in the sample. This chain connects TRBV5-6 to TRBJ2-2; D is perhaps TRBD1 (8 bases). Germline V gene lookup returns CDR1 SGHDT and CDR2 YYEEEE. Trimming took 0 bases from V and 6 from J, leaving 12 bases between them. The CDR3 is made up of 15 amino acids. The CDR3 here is CASSLGTGRAGELFF. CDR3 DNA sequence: TGTGCCAGCAGCTTGGGGACAGGGAGGGCCGGGGAGCTGTTTTTT. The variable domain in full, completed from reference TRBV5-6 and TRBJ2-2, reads DAGVTQSPTHLIKTRGQQVTLRCSPKSGHDTVSWYQQALGQGPQFIFQYYEEEERQRGNFPDRFSGHQFPNYSSELNVNALLLGDSALYLCASSLGTGRAGELFFGEGSRLTVL.

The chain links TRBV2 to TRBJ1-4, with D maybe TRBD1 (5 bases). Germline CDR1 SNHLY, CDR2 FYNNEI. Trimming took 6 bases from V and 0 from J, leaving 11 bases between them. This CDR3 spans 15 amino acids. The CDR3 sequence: CASRSTGATNEKLFF. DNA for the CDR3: TGTGCCAGCAGGTCTACAGGCGCAACTAATGAAAAACTGTTTTTT.

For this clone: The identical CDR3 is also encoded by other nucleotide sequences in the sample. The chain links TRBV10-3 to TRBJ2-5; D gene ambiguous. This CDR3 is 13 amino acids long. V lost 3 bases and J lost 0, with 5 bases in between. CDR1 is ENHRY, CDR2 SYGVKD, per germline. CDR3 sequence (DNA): TGTGCCATCAGTGACGGCTACCAAGAGACCCAGTACTTC. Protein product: CAISDGYQETQYF.